This is a list of T cell receptor beta chains from one sample in a study of blood T cell repertoires in COVID-19. Profiling relied on immunoSEQ multiplex PCR, and the TCRdb table lists in-frame clones only, not all of them. The sample includes around 50,000 clones, around 90% of them seen just once. Specimen: peripheral blood. These TCRs come from a man between 50 and 59 years old with active COVID-19. Each CDR3 is given with its conserved first and last residue. A D gene is named only where the DNA matches it firmly. Some rows have no size entry. The others give once, few or many, or a class for an expanded clone.

>NA|TRBD1|TRBJ1-6|TRBV27
CASSPSRQGDNNSPLHF
TGTGCCAGCAGTCCGAGTCGACAGGGGGACAATAATTCACCCCTCCACTTT
>once|NA|TRBJ2-5|TRBV15
CATSRESQGPRETQYF
TGTGCCACCAGCAGAGAAAGCCAGGGGCCCCGTGAGACCCAGTACTTC
>NA|NA|TRBJ2-1|TRBV3-1/TRBV3-2
CASSHIDSGHNEQFF
TGTGCCAGCAGTCATATCGATAGCGGACACAATGAGCAGTTCTTC
>NA|TRBD1|TRBJ1-5|TRBV30
CAWGTGEGNQPQHF
TGTGCCTGGGGGACAGGGGAGGGCAATCAGCCCCAGCATTTT
>NA|NA|TRBJ1-1|TRBV19
CASSPGNTEAFF
TGTGCCAGTAGTCCAGGGAACACTGAAGCTTTCTTT
>NA|NA|TRBJ2-1|TRBV13
CASSRAGTDNEQFF
TGTGCCAGCTCCCGGGCGGGAACGGACAATGAGCAGTTCTTC
>NA|TRBD2|TRBJ2-7|TRBV5-1
CASSRRTSGPYEQYF
TGCGCCAGCAGCAGGAGGACTAGCGGGCCCTACGAGCAGTACTTC
>NA|NA|TRBJ1-2|TRBV11-2
CASSLVTGDNYGYTF
TGTGCCAGCAGCTTAGTTACCGGGGATAACTATGGCTACACCTTC
>few|NA|TRBJ2-1|TRBV7-2
CASSLAPGGPGNEQFF
TGTGCCAGCAGCTTAGCCCCCGGGGGGCCCGGCAATGAGCAGTTCTTC
>NA|NA|TRBJ2-7|TRBV27
CASSLRDERDEQYF
TGTGCCAGCAGTTTGCGGGACGAAAGGGACGAGCAGTACTTC
>NA|TRBD1|TRBJ2-6|TRBV7-6
CASSLGAGGAGGANVLTF
TGTGCCAGCAGCTTAGGGGCAGGGGGCGCGGGAGGGGCCAACGTCCTGACTTTC
>NA|NA|TRBJ2-2|TRBV19
CASSTGGDTGELFF
TGTGCCAGTAGTACAGGAGGGGACACCGGGGAGCTGTTTTTT
>NA|TRBD1|TRBJ1-1|TRBV28
CASSSRDRGAMNTEAFF
TGTGCCAGCAGTTCGCGGGACAGGGGGGCGATGAACACTGAAGCTTTCTTT
>NA|NA|TRBJ1-1|TRBV12-3/TRBV12-4
CASSFVTEAFF
TGTGCCAGCAGTTTCGTCACTGAAGCTTTCTTT
>NA|TRBD2|TRBJ2-5|TRBV6-1
CASSGLAGVPKETQYF
TGTGCCAGCAGTGGACTAGCGGGGGTCCCCAAAGAGACCCAGTACTTC
>NA|TRBD1|TRBJ2-5|TRBV2
CASMGTGGKGETQYF
TGTGCCAGCATGGGGACAGGGGGCAAGGGGGAGACCCAGTACTTC
>NA|NA|TRBJ1-2|TRBV15
CATSRERRRDGYTF
TGTGCCACCAGCAGAGAAAGACGGAGGGATGGCTACACCTTC
>NA|NA|TRBJ2-3|TRBV28
CASSSPGQPISDTQYF
TGTGCCAGCTCCTCTCCTGGGCAGCCGATATCAGATACGCAGTATTTT
>NA|NA|TRBJ1-1|TRBV7-9
CASSQSTGLGTEAFF
TGTGCCAGCAGCCAAAGTACAGGGTTGGGCACTGAAGCTTTCTTT
>NA|NA|TRBJ2-1|TRBV7-6
CASTLDLRARNMYEQFF
TGTGCCAGCACCCTTGACTTGAGGGCTAGGAATATGTATGAGCAGTTCTTC
>NA|TRBD2|TRBJ2-5|TRBV19
CATTSGGAGETQYF
TGTGCCACCACTAGCGGGGGGGCCGGGGAGACCCAGTACTTC
>NA|TRBD1|TRBJ2-2|TRBV5-1
CASSLGTGGLGELFF
TGCGCCAGCAGCTTGGGGACAGGGGGCCTCGGGGAGCTGTTTTTT
>NA|NA|TRBJ1-2|TRBV27
CASSPAGRGYGYTF
TGTGCCAGCTCGCCAGCTGGCCGGGGCTATGGCTACACCTTC
>NA|NA|TRBJ2-2|TRBV2
CASSSGQKSPGELFF
TGTGCCAGCAGTTCTGGACAGAAGAGTCCCGGGGAGCTGTTTTTT
>NA|TRBD2|TRBJ2-5|TRBV2
CASSGTSGQETQYF
TGTGCCAGCAGTGGCACTAGCGGTCAAGAGACCCAGTACTTC
>NA|NA|TRBJ1-1|TRBV28
CASSLLRTEAFF
TGTGCCAGCAGTTTGTTGAGAACTGAAGCTTTCTTT
>NA|NA|TRBJ2-1|TRBV11-2
CASSLDAWGGTEPGQFF
TGTGCCAGCAGCTTAGATGCCTGGGGCGGAACAGAGCCAGGGCAGTTCTTC
>NA|TRBD1|TRBJ2-3|TRBV27
CASSEHGTGGITDTQYF
TGTGCCAGCAGCGAACACGGGACAGGGGGCATTACAGATACGCAGTATTTT
>NA|TRBD2|TRBJ2-3|TRBV2
CASSSLQRGSTDTQYF
TGTGCCAGCAGTTCTTTACAGCGGGGGAGCACAGATACGCAGTATTTT
>NA|NA|TRBJ2-2|TRBV7-2
CASSFTIAGTGELFF
TGTGCCAGCAGCTTCACCATCGCGGGCACCGGGGAGCTGTTTTTT
>NA|NA|TRBJ2-7|TRBV6-2/TRBV6-3
CASSYNSGVSYEQYF
TGTGCCAGCAGTTACAATTCAGGGGTCTCCTACGAGCAGTACTTC
>NA|NA|TRBJ2-1|TRBV5-1
CASSLGVADYNEQFF
TGCGCCAGCAGCTTGGGGGTAGCGGACTACAATGAGCAGTTCTTC
>few|TRBD2|TRBJ2-7|TRBV5-5
CASSLAPPGGGSYEQYF
TGTGCCAGCAGCTTGGCGCCCCCGGGCGGGGGCTCCTACGAGCAGTACTTC
>NA|TRBD1|TRBJ2-7|TRBV29-1
CSTRSGQDATEQYF
TGCAGCACCCGGTCGGGACAGGACGCGACCGAGCAGTACTTC
>once|TRBD2|TRBJ2-5|TRBV5-6
CASSLESGTIETQYF
TGTGCCAGCAGCTTGGAGAGCGGGACTATCGAGACCCAGTACTTC
>NA|NA|TRBJ2-7|TRBV30
CAWSQPRLSSYEQYF
TGTGCCTGGAGTCAACCCCGACTGAGCTCCTACGAGCAGTACTTC
>NA|TRBD2|TRBJ2-3|TRBV28
CASSLAGGSSTDTQYF
TGTGCCAGCAGTCTAGCGGGGGGATCTAGCACAGATACGCAGTATTTT
>NA|TRBD1|TRBJ2-7|TRBV18
CASSPTGASYEQYF
TGTGCCAGCTCACCCACAGGGGCCTCGTACGAGCAGTACTTC
>NA|TRBD1|TRBJ2-1|TRBV2
CASSDGPGTGNEQFF
TGTGCCAGCAGTGACGGACCCGGGACAGGAAATGAGCAGTTCTTC
>NA|NA|TRBJ2-6|TRBV19
CASRGPSGAGANVLTF
TGTGCCAGTAGAGGTCCGTCCGGAGCTGGGGCCAACGTCCTGACTTTC
>NA|NA|TRBJ2-1|TRBV20-1
CSASWASEQFF
TGCAGTGCTAGTTGGGCAAGTGAGCAGTTCTTC
>NA|NA|TRBJ2-7|TRBV12-3/TRBV12-4
CASSPGLIREQYF
TGTGCCAGCAGCCCAGGACTGATCCGGGAGCAGTACTTC